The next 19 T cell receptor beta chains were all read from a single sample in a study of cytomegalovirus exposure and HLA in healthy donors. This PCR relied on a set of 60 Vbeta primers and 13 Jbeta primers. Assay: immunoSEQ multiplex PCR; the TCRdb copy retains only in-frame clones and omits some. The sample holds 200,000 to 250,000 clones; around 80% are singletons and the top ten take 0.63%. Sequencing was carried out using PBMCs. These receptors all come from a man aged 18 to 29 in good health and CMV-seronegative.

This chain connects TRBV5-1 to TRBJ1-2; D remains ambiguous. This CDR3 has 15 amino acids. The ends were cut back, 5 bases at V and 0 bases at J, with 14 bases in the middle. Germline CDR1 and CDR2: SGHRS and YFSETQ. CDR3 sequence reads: CASRLSLGANYGYTF. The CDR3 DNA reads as TGCGCCAGCAGGCTGTCCTTGGGCGCTAACTATGGCTACACCTTC.

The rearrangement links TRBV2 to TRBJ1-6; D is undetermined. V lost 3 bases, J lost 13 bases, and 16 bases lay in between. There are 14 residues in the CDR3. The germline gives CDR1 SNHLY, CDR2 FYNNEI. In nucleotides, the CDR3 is TGTGCCAGCAGTGATGATGGTCGATTTGCGCCCCTCCACTTT. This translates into CASSDDGRFAPLHF.

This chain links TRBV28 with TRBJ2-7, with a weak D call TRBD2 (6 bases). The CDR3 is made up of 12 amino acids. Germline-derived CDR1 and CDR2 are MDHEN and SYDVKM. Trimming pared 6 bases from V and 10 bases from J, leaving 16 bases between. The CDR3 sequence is CASSTPIAGQYF. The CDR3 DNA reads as TGTGCCAGCAGCACACCCATCGCGGGACAGTACTTC.

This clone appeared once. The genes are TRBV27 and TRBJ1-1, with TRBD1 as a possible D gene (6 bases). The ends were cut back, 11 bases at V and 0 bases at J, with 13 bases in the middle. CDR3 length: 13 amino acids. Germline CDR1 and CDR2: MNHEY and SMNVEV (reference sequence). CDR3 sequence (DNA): TGTGCCGTATCAGGGGCCCTGAACACTGAAGCTTTCTTT. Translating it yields CAVSGALNTEAFF.

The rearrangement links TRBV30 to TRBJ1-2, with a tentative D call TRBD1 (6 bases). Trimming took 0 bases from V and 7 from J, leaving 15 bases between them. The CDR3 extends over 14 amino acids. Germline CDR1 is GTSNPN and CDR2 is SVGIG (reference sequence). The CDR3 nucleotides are TGTGCCTGGAGTGTACTAGGGGGAGAGAGTGGCTACACCTTC. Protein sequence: CAWSVLGGESGYTF.

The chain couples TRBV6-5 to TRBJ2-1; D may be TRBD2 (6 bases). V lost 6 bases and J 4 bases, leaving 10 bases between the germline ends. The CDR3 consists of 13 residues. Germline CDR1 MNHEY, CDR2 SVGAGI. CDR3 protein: CASRSGLYNEQFF. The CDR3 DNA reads TGTGCCAGCAGGTCGGGACTTTACAATGAGCAGTTCTTC.

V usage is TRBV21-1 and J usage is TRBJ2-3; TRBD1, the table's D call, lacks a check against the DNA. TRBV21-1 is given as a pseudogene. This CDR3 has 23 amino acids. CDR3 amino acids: CASSTTGQGDSQAAGIITDTQYF. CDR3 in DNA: TGTGCCAGCAGCACAACGGGACAGGGAGATTCACAGGCAGCGGGCATTATCACAGATACGCAGTATTTT.

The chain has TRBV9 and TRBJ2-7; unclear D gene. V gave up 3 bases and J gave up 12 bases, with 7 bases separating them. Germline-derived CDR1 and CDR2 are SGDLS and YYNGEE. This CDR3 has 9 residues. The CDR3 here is CASSGGRYF. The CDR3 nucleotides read TGTGCCAGCAGCGGAGGTAGGTACTTC.

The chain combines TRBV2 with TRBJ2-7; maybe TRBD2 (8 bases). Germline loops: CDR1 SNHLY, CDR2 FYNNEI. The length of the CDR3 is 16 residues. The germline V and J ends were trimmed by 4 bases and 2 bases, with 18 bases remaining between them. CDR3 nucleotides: TGTGCCAGCAGTGGAAACAGGGGACTAGAGGCCTACGAGCAGTACTTC. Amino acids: CASSGNRGLEAYEQYF.

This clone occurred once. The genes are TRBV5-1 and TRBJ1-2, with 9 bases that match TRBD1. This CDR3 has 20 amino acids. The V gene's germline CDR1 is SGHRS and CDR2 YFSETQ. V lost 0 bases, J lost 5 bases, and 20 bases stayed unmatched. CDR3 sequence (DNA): TGCGCCAGCAGCTTGGCGCCCGTGGGACAGGGCGGCCCAGTCGAATATGGCTACACCTTC. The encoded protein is CASSLAPVGQGGPVEYGYTF.

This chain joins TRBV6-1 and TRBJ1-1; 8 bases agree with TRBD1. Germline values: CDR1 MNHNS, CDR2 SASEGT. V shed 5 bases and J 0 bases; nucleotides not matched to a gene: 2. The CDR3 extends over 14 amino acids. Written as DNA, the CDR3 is TGTGCCAGCAGTCGGGACAGGTTGAACACTGAAGCTTTCTTT. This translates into CASSRDRLNTEAFF.

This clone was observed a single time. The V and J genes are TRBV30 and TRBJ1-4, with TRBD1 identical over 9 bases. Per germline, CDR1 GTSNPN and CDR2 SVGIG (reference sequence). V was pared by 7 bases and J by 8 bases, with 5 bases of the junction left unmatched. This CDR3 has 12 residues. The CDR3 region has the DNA TGTGCCTCAGGGACAGGGTGGGAAAAACTGTTTTTT. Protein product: CASGTGWEKLFF.

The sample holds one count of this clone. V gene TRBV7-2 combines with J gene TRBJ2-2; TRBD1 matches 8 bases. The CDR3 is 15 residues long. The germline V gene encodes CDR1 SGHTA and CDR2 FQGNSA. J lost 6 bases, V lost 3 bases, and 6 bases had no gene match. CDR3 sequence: CASSFRDRKAGELFF. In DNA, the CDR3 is TGTGCCAGCAGCTTCCGGGACAGGAAGGCCGGGGAGCTGTTTTTT.

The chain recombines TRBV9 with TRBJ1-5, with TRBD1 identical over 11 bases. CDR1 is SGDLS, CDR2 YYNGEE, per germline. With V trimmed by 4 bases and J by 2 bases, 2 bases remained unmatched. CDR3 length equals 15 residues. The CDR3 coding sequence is TGTGCCAGCAGCATGGGACAGGGGGGCAATCAGCCCCAGCATTTT. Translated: CASSMGQGGNQPQHF.

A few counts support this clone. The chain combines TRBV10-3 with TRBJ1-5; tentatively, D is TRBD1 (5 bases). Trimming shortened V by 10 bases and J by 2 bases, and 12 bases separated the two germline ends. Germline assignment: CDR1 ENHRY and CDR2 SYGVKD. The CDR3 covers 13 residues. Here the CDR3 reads CATQGAGNQPQHF. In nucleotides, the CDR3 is TGTGCCACGCAGGGTGCGGGCAATCAGCCCCAGCATTTT.

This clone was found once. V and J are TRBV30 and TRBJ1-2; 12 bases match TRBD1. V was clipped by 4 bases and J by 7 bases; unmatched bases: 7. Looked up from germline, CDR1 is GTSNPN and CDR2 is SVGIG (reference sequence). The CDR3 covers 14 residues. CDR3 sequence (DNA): TGTGCCTGGAACCCGGGACAGGGGGCGCTTGGCTACACCTTC. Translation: CAWNPGQGALGYTF.

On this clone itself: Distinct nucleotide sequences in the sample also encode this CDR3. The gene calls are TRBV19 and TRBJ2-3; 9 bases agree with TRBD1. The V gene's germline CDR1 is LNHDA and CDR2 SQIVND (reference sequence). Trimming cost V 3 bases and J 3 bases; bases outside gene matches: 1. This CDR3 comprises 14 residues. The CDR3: CASSIGTGTDTQYF. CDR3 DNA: TGTGCCAGTAGTATTGGGACAGGGACAGATACGCAGTATTTT.

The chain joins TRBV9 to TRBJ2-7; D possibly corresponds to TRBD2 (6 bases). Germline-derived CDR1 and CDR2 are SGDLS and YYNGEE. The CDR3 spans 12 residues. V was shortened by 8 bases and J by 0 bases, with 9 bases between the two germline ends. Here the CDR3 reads CARGGTSYEQYF. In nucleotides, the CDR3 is TGTGCCAGAGGAGGGACCTCCTACGAGCAGTACTTC.

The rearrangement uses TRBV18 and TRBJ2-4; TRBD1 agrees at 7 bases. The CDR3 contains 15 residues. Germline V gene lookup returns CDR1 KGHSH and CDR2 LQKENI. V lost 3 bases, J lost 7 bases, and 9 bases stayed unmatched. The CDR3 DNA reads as TGTGCCAGCTCACCTGCCGGGACAGCAGAGAACATTCAGTACTTC. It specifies CASSPAGTAENIQYF.